The table lists the clone carrying this T cell receptor beta chain with a few counts. This entry is derived from a study of blood T cell repertoires in COVID-19. Study context: Sites in the United States, Italy and Spain provided acute and convalescent COVID-19 samples. T cells, B-cell-depleted T cells, or PBMCs supplied cDNA or gDNA.

This CDR3 contains 17 residues. Germline V lookup: CDR1 SGHRS, CDR2 YFSETQ. Trimming cost V 5 bases and J 4 bases; bases outside gene matches: 13. Under the authors' procedure: Amplification of reference gene primers provided the estimated nucleated cell counts. Sequenced by immunoSEQ multiplex PCR; TCRdb stores in-frame clones only, minus some. V, J and clone size were drawn from that table, and D and trimming were deduced from the DNA. Altogether 250,000 or so clones are present, more than 75% being singletons, with the ten largest covering about 7.1%. The chain carries TRBV5-1 and TRBJ1-1, with TRBD1 matching 11 bases. Material for sequencing was peripheral blood. The TCR sequence derives from a woman aged 70-85 years with active or convalescent COVID-19. The chain's CDR3 is CASRLVRTGGASTEAFF. The CDR3, as DNA: TGCGCCAGCAGGCTAGTAAGGACAGGGGGCGCAAGCACTGAAGCTTTCTTT.